This T cell receptor (beta chain) was sequenced during a study of cytomegalovirus exposure and HLA in healthy donors. Worth noting for this clone: No antigen is known for it.

Germline CDR1 LGHNT, CDR2 FRNRAP. There are 13 residues in the CDR3. V gave up 6 bases and J gave up 8 bases; unmatched junction bases: 8. PCR primers comprised 60 Vbeta and 13 Jbeta primers. Sequencing was performed with immunoSEQ multiplex PCR; in TCRdb, only in-frame clones are kept and a portion is missing. The sample lists under 100,000 clones; over 9.5% were seen once. General observations from the study: Earlier findings revealed that most TCR beta V segments proved productive either about 87% or about 30% of the time.

This sequence was found in a man aged 60-69 years in good health and CMV-seropositive. The material sequenced was PBMCs. V gene TRBV12-5 combines with J gene TRBJ2-5; 8 bases are shared with TRBD1. In DNA, the CDR3 is TGTGCTAGTGGCTTAGGACAGGGAAAAACCCAGTACTTC. This codes for CASGLGQGKTQYF.